This T cell receptor beta chain came from a study of T cell responses to AZD1222 COVID-19 vaccine. Broader study findings: Per reports, nearly half of all spike-specific TCRs target regions that are unmutated in variants. The repertoires were collected only after the peak T cell response. Vaccine-related CD4 TCRs covered spike, predominating at 160-218 and 743-854.

Produced via immunoSEQ multiplex PCR; TCRdb's table is partial and in-frame only. This table has tens of thousands of clones, around nine tenths appearing once. Germline V gene sequence: CDR1 SQVTM, CDR2 ANQGSEA. Trimming took off 0 bases at V and 8 bases at J, with 16 bases between the two ends. The CDR3 is 14 residues long. With regard to this clone: The target antigen is unknown.

This sequence originates from an adult who received the AZD1222 COVID-19 vaccine. The chain has TRBV29-1 and TRBJ1-1, with D possibly being TRBD1 (6 bases). This specimen was peripheral blood, taken 28 days after the second AZD1222 dose. CDR3 in amino acids: CSVEEDGQLREAFF. DNA of the CDR3: TGCAGCGTTGAAGAAGATGGACAGCTTAGAGAAGCTTTCTTT.